These T cell receptor beta chains were read from a single sample in a study of persistence of HIV-infected CD4 T cells. Clones were sequenced by immunoSEQ multiplex PCR, and TCRdb holds only the in-frame ones, with some missing. The sample lists about 36,000 clones, 70% to 90% occurring once. These TCRs are of unknown antigen specificity. The specimen comprised cultured CD4+ T cells from PBMCs, sampled from a patient who received antiretroviral therapy. The receptors here all came from an adult with HIV. The donor label of this sample is uncertain. Both conserved end residues are part of each CDR3. Each record gives: V gene, clone size, CDR3 length, D gene, J gene, CDR3 protein, CDR3 DNA. A D gene is named only where the DNA matches it firmly. A clone size is listed for some rows: how often the clone was seen (once, few, many), or a class if it is expanded.

V: TRBV6-5; size: .; length: 12; D: .; J: TRBJ2-3; CDR3: CASGEGTDTQYF; DNA: TGTGCCAGCGGGGAGGGCACAGATACGCAGTATTTT
V: TRBV4-2; size: few; length: 14; D: .; J: TRBJ1-4; CDR3: CASSRDTINEKLFF; DNA: TGTGCCAGCAGCCGAGACACCATAAATGAAAAACTGTTTTTT
V: TRBV7-6; size: .; length: 13; D: .; J: TRBJ1-1; CDR3: CASSLVGQGEAFF; DNA: TGTGCCAGCAGCTTAGTAGGGCAGGGGGAAGCTTTCTTT
V: TRBV5-1; size: few; length: 15; D: .; J: TRBJ1-2; CDR3: CASSLVPGPNYGYTF; DNA: TGCGCCAGCAGCTTGGTTCCAGGGCCTAACTATGGCTACACCTTC
V: TRBV2; size: .; length: 13; D: .; J: TRBJ1-1; CDR3: CASVSAESGEAFF; DNA: TGTGCCAGCGTGTCTGCCGAGTCGGGAGAAGCTTTCTTT
V: TRBV12-5; size: .; length: 18; D: TRBD1; J: TRBJ2-1; CDR3: CASGAPPGGDRSYNEQFF; DNA: TGTGCTAGTGGTGCCCCACCAGGGGGCGATAGGTCCTACAATGAGCAGTTCTTC
V: TRBV2; size: .; length: 13; D: .; J: TRBJ1-1; CDR3: CASTAYMNTEAFF; DNA: TGTGCCAGCACGGCCTACATGAACACTGAAGCTTTCTTT
V: TRBV6-5; size: .; length: 14; D: .; J: TRBJ1-1; CDR3: CASRPSGANTEAFF; DNA: TGTGCCAGCCGTCCGTCGGGGGCGAACACTGAAGCTTTCTTT
V: TRBV7-3; size: .; length: 15; D: TRBD1; J: TRBJ2-3; CDR3: CASSSRTGIEDTQYF; DNA: TGTGCCAGCAGCTCCCGGACAGGGATTGAAGATACGCAGTATTTT
V: TRBV19; size: .; length: 15; D: TRBD2; J: TRBJ2-1; CDR3: CASSMKRGDLREQFF; DNA: TGTGCCAGTAGTATGAAGCGGGGGGACCTGCGTGAGCAGTTCTTC
V: TRBV7-3; size: .; length: 15; D: TRBD2; J: TRBJ2-1; CDR3: CASSLWLAGVEEQFF; DNA: TGTGCCAGCAGCTTATGGCTAGCGGGGGTGGAGGAGCAGTTCTTC
V: TRBV18; size: .; length: 14; D: .; J: TRBJ1-1; CDR3: CASSPGTQNTEAFF; DNA: TGTGCCAGCTCCCCGGGGACCCAGAACACTGAAGCTTTCTTT
V: TRBV6-5; size: .; length: 14; D: TRBD1; J: TRBJ1-1; CDR3: CASSYRDRGSEAFF; DNA: TGTGCCAGCAGTTATCGGGACAGGGGATCTGAAGCTTTCTTT
V: TRBV28; size: .; length: 14; D: TRBD1; J: TRBJ1-5; CDR3: CASRGRGPHQPQHF; DNA: TGTGCCAGCAGGGGCAGGGGGCCCCACCAGCCCCAGCATTTT
V: TRBV19; size: .; length: 16; D: TRBD1; J: TRBJ1-3; CDR3: CASSIGTASPGNTIYF; DNA: TGTGCCAGTAGTATCGGGACAGCCTCCCCTGGAAACACCATATATTTT
V: TRBV12-5; size: few; length: 17; D: TRBD1; J: TRBJ1-1; CDR3: CASGDRGNLGDNTEAFF; DNA: TGTGCTAGTGGGGACAGGGGAAACCTAGGGGATAACACTGAAGCTTTCTTT
V: TRBV7-9; size: once; length: 14; D: .; J: TRBJ1-1; CDR3: CASSLWGSDTEAFF; DNA: TGTGCCAGCAGCTTATGGGGAAGTGACACTGAAGCTTTCTTT
V: TRBV15; size: .; length: 15; D: .; J: TRBJ1-1; CDR3: CATSRDRAGATEAFF; DNA: TGTGCCACCAGCAGAGACCGCGCGGGGGCCACTGAAGCTTTCTTT
V: TRBV4-2; size: few; length: 14; D: .; J: TRBJ2-2; CDR3: CASSQSGGTGELFF; DNA: TGTGCCAGCAGCCAGAGTGGCGGGACCGGGGAGCTGTTTTTT
V: TRBV6-5; size: .; length: 14; D: TRBD1; J: TRBJ2-2; CDR3: CASSLQGDTGELFF; DNA: TGTGCCAGCAGCCTACAGGGGGACACCGGGGAGCTGTTTTTT
V: TRBV2; size: .; length: 14; D: .; J: TRBJ1-1; CDR3: CASSVAGLNTEAFF; DNA: TGTGCCAGCAGTGTCGCAGGGCTGAACACTGAAGCTTTCTTT
V: TRBV28; size: .; length: 12; D: .; J: TRBJ1-1; CDR3: CASRKTNTEAFF; DNA: TGTGCCAGCAGAAAAACGAACACTGAAGCTTTCTTT
V: TRBV7-3; size: .; length: 15; D: TRBD1; J: TRBJ2-2; CDR3: CASSLGTGNTGELFF; DNA: TGTGCCAGCAGCTTAGGGACAGGGAACACCGGGGAGCTGTTTTTT
V: TRBV6-5; size: .; length: 15; D: .; J: TRBJ1-4; CDR3: CASSFGQPTNEKLFF; DNA: TGTGCCAGCAGTTTCGGACAGCCAACTAATGAAAAACTGTTTTTT
V: TRBV6-1; size: .; length: 14; D: TRBD1; J: TRBJ1-1; CDR3: CASRPGTANTEAFF; DNA: TGTGCCAGCAGGCCCGGGACAGCGAACACTGAAGCTTTCTTT
V: TRBV28; size: .; length: 15; D: .; J: TRBJ1-3; CDR3: CASSPPEGSRNTIYF; DNA: TGTGCCAGCAGTCCGCCGGAAGGGAGTAGAAACACCATATATTTT
V: TRBV11-1; size: few; length: 15; D: .; J: TRBJ1-6; CDR3: CASSTGDRRNSPLHF; DNA: TGTGCCAGCAGCACCGGGGACCGCAGAAATTCACCCCTCCACTTT
V: TRBV24-1; size: few; length: 13; D: TRBD1; J: TRBJ1-4; CDR3: CAAQGAKNEKLFF; DNA: TGTGCCGCCCAGGGGGCCAAGAATGAAAAACTGTTTTTT
V: TRBV7-8; size: .; length: 15; D: .; J: TRBJ2-5; CDR3: CASSLGTVTGETQYF; DNA: TGTGCCAGCAGCTTGGGGACGGTCACCGGAGAGACCCAGTACTTC
V: TRBV5-4; size: .; length: 15; D: TRBD1; J: TRBJ2-7; CDR3: CASSFRSDRDGEQYF; DNA: TGTGCCAGCAGCTTTCGGTCGGACAGGGATGGCGAGCAGTACTTC
V: TRBV29-1; size: .; length: 13; D: .; J: TRBJ1-4; CDR3: CSVETGANEKLFF; DNA: TGCAGCGTTGAGACAGGAGCTAATGAAAAACTGTTTTTT
V: TRBV20-1; size: .; length: 11; D: .; J: TRBJ1-1; CDR3: CSAERNTEAFF; DNA: TGCAGTGCCGAGAGGAACACTGAAGCTTTCTTT
V: TRBV7-9; size: .; length: 14; D: .; J: TRBJ2-3; CDR3: CASSAKSNTDTQYF; DNA: TGTGCCAGCAGCGCCAAGTCCAACACAGATACGCAGTATTTT